Listed here are 20 T cell receptor beta chains from one sample, sequenced in a study of blood T cell repertoires in COVID-19. Produced via immunoSEQ multiplex PCR; TCRdb's table is partial and in-frame only. The top ten clones hold about 8.8% of a sample with some 270,000 clones, approximately 89% of them seen once. The sample was peripheral blood. These receptors originate from a man aged 40-49 years with active or convalescent COVID-19.

This clone was recorded only once. The chain joins TRBV29-1 to TRBJ2-7, with TRBD2 as a possible D gene (6 bases). V lost 6 bases and J 2 bases, leaving 14 bases between the germline ends. CDR3 length equals 13 residues. Germline-derived CDR1 and CDR2 are SQVTM and ANQGSEA. CDR3 in DNA: TGCAGCGTGGCCCGGGACTCCCCCTACGAGCAGTACTTC. Its translation is CSVARDSPYEQYF.

This clone was seen more than once but under ten times. The chain couples TRBV28 to TRBJ2-7; weak D call: TRBD2 (6 bases). Per the germline V gene, CDR1 is MDHEN and CDR2 is SYDVKM. V shed 3 bases and J shed 0 bases, with 15 bases lying between them. The CDR3 runs to 16 residues. The CDR3 region has the DNA TGTGCCAGCAGTTTCCCTAGCGTTTTCTACTCCTACGAGCAGTACTTC. It codes for CASSFPSVFYSYEQYF. Complete variable domain (other parts from reference TRBV28 and TRBJ2-7): DVKVTQSSRYLVKRTGEKVFLECVQDMDHENMFWYRQDPGLGLRLIYFSYDVKMKEKGDIPEGYSVSREKKERFSLILESASTNQTSMYLCASSFPSVFYSYEQYFGPGTRLTVT.

The genes are TRBV9 and TRBJ2-2, with TRBD1 identical over 7 bases. The CDR3 is made up of 16 amino acids. CDR1 is SGDLS, CDR2 YYNGEE, per germline. V was clipped by 3 bases and J by 4 bases; unmatched bases: 9. CDR3 DNA: TGTGCCAGCAGCGCCCCGGGACAGTACATCACCGGGGAGCTGTTTTTT. Its protein is CASSAPGQYITGELFF.

The chain is built from TRBV4-1 and TRBJ1-2; 8 positions agree with TRBD1. The trim removed 0 bases at V and 4 bases at J, leaving 7 bases unmatched. The V gene's germline CDR1 is MGHRA and CDR2 YSYEKL. CDR3 length: 16 residues. DNA of the CDR3: TGCGCCAGCAGCCAAGATTCACAGGGGGGTTTCTATGGCTACACCTTC. It encodes CASSQDSQGGFYGYTF.

This CDR3 is CASSLLLAENTGELFF. In DNA form, the CDR3 reads TGCGCCAGCAGCTTGCTACTAGCGGAGAACACCGGGGAGCTGTTTTTT. The gene calls are TRBV5-1 and TRBJ2-2; 8 bases agree with TRBD2. CDR1 and CDR2 (germline): SGHRS, YFSETQ. Trimming removed 1 base from V and 1 base from J; junction bases left unmatched: 3. The CDR3 is made up of 16 amino acids.

This clone was seen a handful of times. The chain combines TRBV19 with TRBJ2-3; 7 bases line up with TRBD1. Germline CDR1 LNHDA, CDR2 SQIVND (reference sequence). V trimming: 3 bases; J trimming: 2 bases; junction bases outside the gene matches: 11. The CDR3 covers 17 residues. CDR3 loop: CASSIQRDSLYTDTQYF. CDR3 coding DNA: TGTGCCAGTAGTATCCAGAGGGACAGCTTATACACAGATACGCAGTATTTT.

J is TRBJ1-3 and V is TRBV13, with TRBD1 identical over 8 bases. V was clipped by 4 bases and J by 2 bases; unmatched bases: 13. The CDR3 has 18 residues. Germline values: CDR1 PRHDT, CDR2 FYEKMQ (reference sequence). The CDR3 DNA reads as TGTGCCAGCAGCTCTTACGCTATGACAGGGGTTGCTGGAAACACCATATATTTT. Encoded protein: CASSSYAMTGVAGNTIYF. The entire variable domain, with the rest obtained from reference TRBV13 and TRBJ1-3, is as follows: AAGVIQSPRHLIKEKRETATLKCYPIPRHDTVYWYQQGPGQDPQFLISFYEKMQSDKGSIPDRFSAQQFSDYHSELNMSSLELGDSALYFCASSSYAMTGVAGNTIYFGEGSWLTVV.

The rearrangement joins TRBV13 to TRBJ2-7; D is perhaps TRBD1 (7 bases). With 5 bases removed from V and 3 bases from J, the gap between germline ends came to 17 bases. Germline CDR1 and CDR2: PRHDT and FYEKMQ (reference sequence). This CDR3 comprises 15 residues. The CDR3 DNA reads as TGTGCCAGCAGCAATAGGCGGGACAGCTTCTACGAGCAGTACTTC. Amino acid sequence: CASSNRRDSFYEQYF.

The genes are TRBV3-1 (or the pseudogene TRBV3-2) and TRBJ1-5; weak D call: TRBD1 (5 bases). The CDR3 length is 14 residues. The V gene's germline CDR1 is LGHDT and CDR2 YNNKEL (reference sequence). V was shortened by 2 bases and J by 7 bases, with 12 bases between the two germline ends. CDR3: CASSQTDSPQPQHF. The CDR3 nucleotides read TGTGCCAGCAGCCAAACAGACAGTCCACAGCCCCAGCATTTT.

About this clone: Other DNA sequences in this specimen translate into the identical CDR3. The chain carries TRBV9 and TRBJ2-5; D is possibly TRBD2 (6 bases). Germline CDR1 is SGDLS and CDR2 is YYNGEE. Trimming took 3 bases from V and 2 from J, leaving 8 bases between them. This CDR3 comprises 13 residues. CDR3 sequence (DNA): TGTGCCAGCAGCGGCGGGAATCAAGAGACCCAGTACTTC. Translation: CASSGGNQETQYF.

As DNA, the CDR3 is TGTGCCAGCATGGGGGGAGAGACCCAGTACTTC. It specifies CASMGGETQYF. This chain uses TRBV28 with TRBJ2-5; D perhaps matches TRBD2 (6 bases). Germline CDR1 and CDR2: MDHEN and SYDVKM. This CDR3 contains 11 residues. Trimming shortened V by 7 bases and J by 4 bases, and 7 bases separated the two germline ends.

The J gene is TRBJ2-3, the V gene TRBV18, with 9 bases identical to TRBD2. This CDR3 has 16 residues. Germline CDR1 and CDR2: KGHSH and LQKENI. The junction had 5 bases not matched to a gene; V was cut back by 2 bases and J by 2 bases. CDR3 sequence reads: CASSPETSGLTDTQYF. CDR3 DNA sequence: TGTGCCAGCTCACCAGAGACTAGCGGTCTCACAGATACGCAGTATTTT. Together with reference TRBV18 and TRBJ2-3, the CDR3 gives the full variable domain: NAGVMQNPRHLVRRRGQEARLRCSPMKGHSHVYWYRQLPEEGLKFMVYLQKENIIDESGMPKERFSAEFPKEGPSILRIQQVVRGDSAAYFCASSPETSGLTDTQYFGPGTRLTVL.

Only one count was recorded for this clone. This chain joins TRBV5-4 and TRBJ2-7; 12 bases match TRBD2. This CDR3 spans 16 amino acids. J lost 4 bases, V lost 4 bases, and 9 bases had no gene match. Germline V gives CDR1 SGHNT, CDR2 YYREEE (reference sequence). In DNA, the CDR3 is TGTGCCAGCAGCCCATACCCGACTAGCGGGAGTTACGAGCAGTACTTC. Translation gives CASSPYPTSGSYEQYF.

The chain carries TRBV6-5 and TRBJ2-7; 10 bases match TRBD1. From germline, CDR1 is MNHEY and CDR2 SVGAGI. The CDR3 contains 15 residues. The trim removed 6 bases at V and 13 bases at J, leaving 18 bases unmatched. CDR3 residues: CASSLQGTGESSYYF. CDR3 in DNA: TGTGCCAGCAGCCTCCAGGGGACAGGGGAATCCTCTTATTACTTC.

The chain uses TRBV5-1 and TRBJ1-1; D gene unclear. Germline loops: CDR1 SGHRS, CDR2 YFSETQ. The CDR3 length is 15 residues. V shed 0 bases and J shed 1 base, with 10 bases lying between them. This CDR3 reads CASSLGLGQNTEAFF. For the CDR3, the DNA is TGCGCCAGCAGCTTGGGACTCGGTCAGAACACTGAAGCTTTCTTT. Using reference TRBV5-1 and TRBJ1-1 for the parts outside the CDR3, the full variable domain is KAGVTQTPRYLIKTRGQQVTLSCSPISGHRSVSWYQQTPGQGLQFLFEYFSETQRNKGNFPGRFSGRQFSNSRSEMNVSTLELGDSALYLCASSLGLGQNTEAFFGQGTRLTVV.

The V gene is TRBV19, the J gene TRBJ2-7, with 11 positions matching TRBD2. V gave up 5 bases and J gave up 3 bases; unmatched junction bases: 6. The germline V gene encodes CDR1 LNHDA and CDR2 SQIVND (reference sequence). The CDR3 consists of 15 residues. This CDR3 reads CASSFVAGGGYEQYF. The CDR3 nucleotides read TGTGCCAGTAGTTTTGTAGCGGGAGGGGGCTACGAGCAGTACTTC.

This chain uses TRBV4-1 with TRBJ1-1; tentatively, D is TRBD1 (5 bases). V lost 3 bases and J lost 4, with 9 bases in between. CDR3 length: 13 amino acids. Germline lookup yields CDR1 MGHRA and CDR2 YSYEKL. The CDR3 spells CASSHGGFTEAFF. The CDR3, as DNA: TGCGCCAGCAGCCACGGGGGGTTCACTGAAGCTTTCTTT.

V and J are TRBV4-1 and TRBJ2-7; the match to TRBD2 covers 9 bases. The CDR3 length is 18 residues. Germline loops: CDR1 MGHRA, CDR2 YSYEKL. The junction had 17 bases not matched to a gene; V was cut back by 6 bases and J by 2 bases. The DNA for the CDR3 is TGCGCCAGCAGACATGGATACTATAGCGGGGGACCAGCCTACGAGCAGTACTTC. This sequence encodes CASRHGYYSGGPAYEQYF.

The chain is built from TRBV2 and TRBJ1-1; D not resolved. V lost 2 bases to trimming and J lost 1 base, with 8 bases between them. The CDR3 runs to 14 residues. Per the germline V gene, CDR1 is SNHLY and CDR2 is FYNNEI. For the CDR3, the DNA is TGTGCCAGCAGTGAACTTGGCAGGAACACTGAAGCTTTCTTT. Translating gives CASSELGRNTEAFF.

This clone has just a few counts. The V gene is TRBV19, the J gene TRBJ2-1, with D unclear. Between the trimmed V and J ends, which lost 2 bases and 7 bases, there was a span of 3 bases. CDR1 and CDR2 (germline): LNHDA, SQIVND (reference sequence). The CDR3 is 11 amino acids. The CDR3 loop is CASSISNEQFF. In DNA, the CDR3 is TGTGCCAGTAGTATATCGAATGAGCAGTTCTTC.